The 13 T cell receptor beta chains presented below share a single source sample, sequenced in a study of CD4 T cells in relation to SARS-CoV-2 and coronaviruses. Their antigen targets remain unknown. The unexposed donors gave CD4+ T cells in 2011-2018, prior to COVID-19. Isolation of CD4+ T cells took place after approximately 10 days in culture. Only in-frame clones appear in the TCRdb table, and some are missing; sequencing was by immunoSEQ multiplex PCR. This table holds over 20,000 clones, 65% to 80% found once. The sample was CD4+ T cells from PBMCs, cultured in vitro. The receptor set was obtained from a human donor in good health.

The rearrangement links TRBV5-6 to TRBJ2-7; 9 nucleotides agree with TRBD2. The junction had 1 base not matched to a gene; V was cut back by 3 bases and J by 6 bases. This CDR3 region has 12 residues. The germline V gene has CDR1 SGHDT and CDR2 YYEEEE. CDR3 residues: CASSSGLAEQYF. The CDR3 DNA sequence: TGTGCCAGCAGCTCGGGACTAGCCGAGCAGTACTTC.

CDR3 in amino acids: CASSLKPTNTGELFF. For the CDR3, the DNA is TGTGCCAGCAGCTTAAAGCCGACGAACACCGGGGAGCTGTTTTTT. This rearrangement joins TRBV7-3 to TRBJ2-2; D gene unclear. The CDR3 consists of 15 residues. Trimming took 1 base from V and 0 from J, leaving 6 bases between them. The germline V gene encodes CDR1 SGHTA and CDR2 FQGTGA.

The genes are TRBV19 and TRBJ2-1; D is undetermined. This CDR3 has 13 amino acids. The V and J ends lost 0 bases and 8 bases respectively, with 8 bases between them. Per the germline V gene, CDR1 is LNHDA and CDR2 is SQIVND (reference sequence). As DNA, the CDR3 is TGTGCCAGTAGTATAGATAGGAACTATGAGCAGTTCTTC. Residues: CASSIDRNYEQFF.

CDR3 protein: CASSLTGGTLGNTIYF. In nucleotides, the CDR3 is TGTGCCAGCAGCCTGACGGGGGGAACGCTTGGAAACACCATATATTTT. The rearrangement uses TRBV3-1 (or the pseudogene TRBV3-2) and TRBJ1-3; weak D call: TRBD1 (5 bases). The ends were cut back, 4 bases at V and 3 bases at J, with 16 bases in the middle. This CDR3 contains 16 residues. The germline CDR1 and CDR2 sequences are LGHDT and YNNKEL (reference sequence).

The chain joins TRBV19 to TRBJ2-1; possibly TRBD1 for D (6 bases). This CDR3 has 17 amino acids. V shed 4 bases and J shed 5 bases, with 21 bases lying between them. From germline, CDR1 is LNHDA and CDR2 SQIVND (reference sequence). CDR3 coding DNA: TGTGCCAGTAGTACCCTACCACAGGGATTCCGGGACAATGAGCAGTTCTTC. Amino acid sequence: CASSTLPQGFRDNEQFF. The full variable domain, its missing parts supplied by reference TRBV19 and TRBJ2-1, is DGGITQSPKYLFRKEGQNVTLSCEQNLNHDAMYWYRQDPGQGLRLIYYSQIVNDFQKGDIAEGYSVSREKKESFPLTVTSAQKNPTAFYLCASSTLPQGFRDNEQFFGPGTRLTVL.

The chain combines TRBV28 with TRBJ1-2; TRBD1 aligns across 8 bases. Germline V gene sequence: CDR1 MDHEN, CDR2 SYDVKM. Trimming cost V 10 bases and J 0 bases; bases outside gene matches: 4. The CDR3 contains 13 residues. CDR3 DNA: TGTGCCACCATACAGGGGGCTAACTATGGCTACACCTTC. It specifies CATIQGANYGYTF.

CDR3 nucleotides: TGCGCCAGCAGCGGGGGGACAGGGAATTCTGGAAACACCATATATTTT. Translation: CASSGGTGNSGNTIYF. The chain employs TRBV5-1 and TRBJ1-3; 9 bases map to TRBD1. This CDR3 spans 16 amino acids. The V gene end was trimmed by 4 bases and the J gene end by 1 base; junction bases not matched to a gene: 6. Germline V CDR1 and CDR2: SGHRS, YFSETQ.

In DNA, the CDR3 is TGTGCCACCAGTGATTCAGGGGCCTCTAGCACAGATACGCAGTATTTT. As protein: CATSDSGASSTDTQYF. The chain links TRBV24-1 to TRBJ2-3; D is perhaps TRBD1 (6 bases). Germline assignment: CDR1 KGHDR and CDR2 SFDVKD. Trimming took 2 bases from V and 0 from J, leaving 11 bases between them. CDR3 length equals 16 residues.

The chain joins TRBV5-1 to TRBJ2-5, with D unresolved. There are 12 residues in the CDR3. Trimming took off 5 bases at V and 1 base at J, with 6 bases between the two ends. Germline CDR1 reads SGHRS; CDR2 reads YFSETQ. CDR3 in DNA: TGCGCCAGCAGTTTATCCCAAGAGACCCAGTACTTC. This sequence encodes CASSLSQETQYF. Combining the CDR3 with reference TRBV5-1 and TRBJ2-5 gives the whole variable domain KAGVTQTPRYLIKTRGQQVTLSCSPISGHRSVSWYQQTPGQGLQFLFEYFSETQRNKGNFPGRFSGRQFSNSRSEMNVSTLELGDSALYLCASSLSQETQYFGPGTRLLVL.

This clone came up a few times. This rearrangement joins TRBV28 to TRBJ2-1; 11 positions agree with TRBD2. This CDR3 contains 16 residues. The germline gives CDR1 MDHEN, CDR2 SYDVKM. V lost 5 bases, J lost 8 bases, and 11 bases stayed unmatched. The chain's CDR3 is CASSLTSGRKRDEQFF. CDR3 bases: TGTGCCAGCAGTCTTACTAGCGGGAGAAAAAGGGATGAGCAGTTCTTC.

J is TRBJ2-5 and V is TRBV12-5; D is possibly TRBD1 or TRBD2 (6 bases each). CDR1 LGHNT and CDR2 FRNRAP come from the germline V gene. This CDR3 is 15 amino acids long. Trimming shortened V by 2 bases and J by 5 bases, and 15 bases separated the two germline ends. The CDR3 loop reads CASGLTRKGGETQYF. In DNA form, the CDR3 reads TGTGCTAGTGGTTTGACCCGAAAAGGGGGGGAGACCCAGTACTTC.

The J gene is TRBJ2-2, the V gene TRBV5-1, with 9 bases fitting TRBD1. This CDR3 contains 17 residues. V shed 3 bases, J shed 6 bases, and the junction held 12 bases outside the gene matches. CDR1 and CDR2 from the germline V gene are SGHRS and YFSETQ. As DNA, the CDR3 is TGCGCCAGCAGCTGGGGACAGGGAACCGTGGTCTCCGGGGAGCTGTTTTTT. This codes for CASSWGQGTVVSGELFF.

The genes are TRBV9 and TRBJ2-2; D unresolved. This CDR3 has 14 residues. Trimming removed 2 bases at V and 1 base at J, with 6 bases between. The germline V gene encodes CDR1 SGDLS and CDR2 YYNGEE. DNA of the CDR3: TGTGCCAGCAGCGTTAGGGTGAACACCGGGGAGCTGTTTTTT. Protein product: CASSVRVNTGELFF.